The rows below give T cell receptor beta chains drawn from one sample of a study of shared T cell receptors in the human thymus. Using immunoSEQ multiplex PCR, the repertoire was profiled, and TCRdb retains in-frame clones only, with some absent. Seen here are 500,000 to 550,000 clones, around three quarters observed once, and the top ten hold less than 0.015%. These same data were also listed under a study on human thymus T cells.

Sequenced input: thymocytes. These receptor sequences come from a boy less than two years old with a congenital heart defect. Both conserved end residues are part of each CDR3. The D gene is left open where the match is weak. The size of a clone is reported for some rows only, either as once, few or many, or as a class for expanded clones.

CDR3aa: CASIQAGTSGRTDNNEQFF; CDR3nt: TGTGCCAGCATCCAAGCCGGGACTAGCGGAAGGACTGATAACAATGAGCAGTTCTTC; v_gene: TRBV27; d_gene: TRBD2; j_gene: TRBJ2-1; len: 19; abundance: once
CDR3aa: CASSLGQGSYEQYF; CDR3nt: TGTGCCAGCAGTTTAGGACAGGGCTCCTACGAGCAGTACTTC; v_gene: TRBV27; d_gene: TRBD1; j_gene: TRBJ2-7; len: 14; abundance: few
CDR3aa: CASTPGGARYWDTDTQYF; CDR3nt: TGTGCCAGTACCCCCGGTGGGGCACGGTATTGGGACACAGATACGCAGTATTTT; v_gene: TRBV19; d_gene: NA; j_gene: TRBJ2-3; len: 18; abundance: NA
CDR3aa: CASSPPPPTRAGVGEQYF; CDR3nt: TGTGCCAGCAGCCCACCCCCCCCTACTAGAGCGGGAGTGGGGGAGCAGTACTTC; v_gene: TRBV9; d_gene: TRBD2; j_gene: TRBJ2-7; len: 18; abundance: NA
CDR3aa: CAINNGEPLNEQFF; CDR3nt: TGTGCCATCAATAACGGAGAACCCCTTAATGAGCAGTTCTTC; v_gene: TRBV10-3; d_gene: NA; j_gene: TRBJ2-1; len: 14; abundance: few
CDR3aa: CASSLGATSGRSLYNEQFF; CDR3nt: TGTGCCAGCAGCTTAGGAGCGACTAGCGGGAGAAGTCTCTACAATGAGCAGTTCTTC; v_gene: TRBV7-6; d_gene: TRBD2; j_gene: TRBJ2-1; len: 19; abundance: NA
CDR3aa: CASGRTGGDEQYF; CDR3nt: TGTGCCAGCGGGAGGACAGGGGGCGACGAGCAGTACTTC; v_gene: TRBV28; d_gene: TRBD1; j_gene: TRBJ2-7; len: 13; abundance: NA
CDR3aa: CATSRDFVDGLAGYNEQFF; CDR3nt: TGTGCCACCAGCAGAGATTTCGTAGACGGACTAGCGGGGTACAATGAGCAGTTCTTC; v_gene: TRBV15; d_gene: TRBD2; j_gene: TRBJ2-1; len: 19; abundance: NA
CDR3aa: CASSEQRLAGDEQYF; CDR3nt: TGTGCCAGCAGTGAACAAAGGCTAGCGGGAGACGAGCAGTACTTC; v_gene: TRBV6-1; d_gene: TRBD2; j_gene: TRBJ2-7; len: 15; abundance: NA
CDR3aa: CASRTGRDTNTGELFF; CDR3nt: TGTGCCAGCAGAACCGGGAGGGATACAAACACCGGGGAGCTGTTTTTT; v_gene: TRBV28; d_gene: TRBD2; j_gene: TRBJ2-2; len: 16; abundance: NA
CDR3aa: CASSVDYSPAGYAEQYF; CDR3nt: TGTGCCAGCAGCGTAGATTATAGCCCAGCCGGGTACGCCGAGCAGTACTTC; v_gene: TRBV9; d_gene: NA; j_gene: TRBJ2-7; len: 17; abundance: NA
CDR3aa: CAIRGQGPEQFF; CDR3nt: TGTGCCATCAGGGGACAGGGGCCTGAGCAGTTCTTC; v_gene: TRBV10-3; d_gene: TRBD1; j_gene: TRBJ2-1; len: 12; abundance: NA
CDR3aa: CASSSRGNEQFF; CDR3nt: TGTGCCAGCAGTTCCAGGGGCAATGAGCAGTTCTTC; v_gene: TRBV27; d_gene: NA; j_gene: TRBJ2-1; len: 12; abundance: NA
CDR3aa: CSARSGQPQHF; CDR3nt: TGCAGTGCTAGATCGGGGCAGCCCCAGCATTTT; v_gene: TRBV20-1; d_gene: NA; j_gene: TRBJ1-5; len: 11; abundance: NA
CDR3aa: CASSLGNTSPGGTEAFF; CDR3nt: TGTGCCAGCAGTTTAGGGAACACTTCTCCGGGGGGCACTGAAGCTTTCTTT; v_gene: TRBV27; d_gene: NA; j_gene: TRBJ1-1; len: 17; abundance: NA
CDR3aa: CASSPGASGGLYEQYF; CDR3nt: TGTGCCAGCAGCCCCGGTGCGAGCGGCGGGCTCTACGAGCAGTACTTC; v_gene: TRBV11-2; d_gene: NA; j_gene: TRBJ2-7; len: 16; abundance: NA
CDR3aa: CASSQDTSGNNEQYF; CDR3nt: TGTGCCAGCAGCCAAGATACTAGCGGGAACAACGAGCAGTACTTC; v_gene: TRBV4-2; d_gene: TRBD2; j_gene: TRBJ2-7; len: 15; abundance: NA
CDR3aa: CASIHRGEGNQPQHF; CDR3nt: TGTGCCAGTATTCACAGGGGGGAAGGCAATCAGCCCCAGCATTTT; v_gene: TRBV19; d_gene: TRBD1; j_gene: TRBJ1-5; len: 15; abundance: NA
CDR3aa: CASSRTSGVWNTGELFF; CDR3nt: TGTGCCAGTAGCCGGACTAGCGGGGTATGGAACACCGGGGAGCTGTTTTTT; v_gene: TRBV19; d_gene: TRBD2; j_gene: TRBJ2-2; len: 17; abundance: NA
CDR3aa: CASSLVRQENYGYTF; CDR3nt: TGTGCCAGCAGCTTGGTGCGACAAGAAAACTATGGCTACACCTTC; v_gene: TRBV5-4; d_gene: NA; j_gene: TRBJ1-2; len: 15; abundance: NA
CDR3aa: CASSFSAGYEQYF; CDR3nt: TGTGCCAGCAGTTTCTCGGCGGGCTACGAGCAGTACTTC; v_gene: TRBV27; d_gene: NA; j_gene: TRBJ2-7; len: 13; abundance: NA
CDR3aa: CATQGPYNEQFF; CDR3nt: TGTGCCACACAGGGACCCTACAATGAGCAGTTCTTC; v_gene: TRBV19; d_gene: NA; j_gene: TRBJ2-1; len: 12; abundance: NA
CDR3aa: CASSPPDRGTEAFF; CDR3nt: TGTGCCAGCAGTCCCCCGGACAGGGGGACTGAAGCTTTCTTT; v_gene: TRBV28; d_gene: TRBD1; j_gene: TRBJ1-1; len: 14; abundance: NA
CDR3aa: CATSREGQRNNEKLFF; CDR3nt: TGTGCCACCAGCAGAGAGGGACAGCGTAATAATGAAAAACTGTTTTTT; v_gene: TRBV15; d_gene: TRBD1; j_gene: TRBJ1-4; len: 16; abundance: NA
CDR3aa: CASSGGDREHYSNQPQHF; CDR3nt: TGTGCCAGCAGTGGGGGGGACAGGGAACACTATAGCAATCAGCCCCAGCATTTT; v_gene: TRBV27; d_gene: TRBD1; j_gene: TRBJ1-5; len: 18; abundance: NA
CDR3aa: CASSLEAGPTSLYGYTF; CDR3nt: TGTGCCAGCAGCTTGGAGGCAGGTCCCACCTCCCTCTATGGCTACACCTTC; v_gene: TRBV5-4; d_gene: NA; j_gene: TRBJ1-2; len: 17; abundance: NA
CDR3aa: CASSQHGQGDNEQFF; CDR3nt: TGTGCCAGCAGCCAACATGGACAGGGGGACAATGAGCAGTTCTTC; v_gene: TRBV6-4; d_gene: TRBD1; j_gene: TRBJ2-1; len: 15; abundance: NA
CDR3aa: CASSQKTGGSYEQYF; CDR3nt: TGTGCCAGCAGCCAGAAGACAGGGGGCTCCTACGAGCAGTACTTC; v_gene: TRBV4-2; d_gene: TRBD1; j_gene: TRBJ2-7; len: 15; abundance: NA
CDR3aa: CASSEASGSSYEQYF; CDR3nt: TGTGCCAGCAGTGAAGCGAGCGGCAGCTCCTACGAGCAGTACTTC; v_gene: TRBV6-1; d_gene: NA; j_gene: TRBJ2-7; len: 15; abundance: NA
CDR3aa: CASSQVCGKNIQYF; CDR3nt: TGCGCCAGCAGCCAAGTGTGCGGCAAAAACATTCAGTACTTC; v_gene: TRBV4-1; d_gene: NA; j_gene: TRBJ2-4; len: 14; abundance: NA
CDR3aa: CAQSGSSYEQYF; CDR3nt: TGTGCCCAGAGCGGGAGTTCGTACGAGCAGTACTTC; v_gene: TRBV30; d_gene: TRBD2; j_gene: TRBJ2-7; len: 12; abundance: NA
CDR3aa: CASSLGIGSGYTF; CDR3nt: TGTGCCAGCAGCTTGGGGATTGGGAGTGGCTACACCTTC; v_gene: TRBV5-4; d_gene: NA; j_gene: TRBJ1-2; len: 13; abundance: NA
CDR3aa: CASSSNCTEAFF; CDR3nt: TGTGCCAGCAGTTCTAACTGCACTGAAGCTTTCTTT; v_gene: TRBV28; d_gene: NA; j_gene: TRBJ1-1; len: 12; abundance: NA